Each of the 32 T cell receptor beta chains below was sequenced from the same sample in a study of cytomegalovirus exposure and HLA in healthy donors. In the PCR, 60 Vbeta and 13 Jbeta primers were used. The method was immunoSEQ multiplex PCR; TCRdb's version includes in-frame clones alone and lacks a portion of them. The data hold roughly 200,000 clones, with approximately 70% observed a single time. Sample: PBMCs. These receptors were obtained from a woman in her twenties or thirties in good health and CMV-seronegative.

This CDR3 reads CASSRSGLNSYEQYF. CDR3 in DNA: TGTGCCAGCAGCAGATCGGGACTTAACTCCTACGAGCAGTACTTC. The gene calls are TRBV5-5 and TRBJ2-7, with a possible D match to TRBD2 (6 bases). Trimming removed 4 bases from V and 0 bases from J, with 14 bases in between. Per the germline V gene, CDR1 is SGHKS and CDR2 is YYEKEE (reference sequence). There are 15 residues in the CDR3.

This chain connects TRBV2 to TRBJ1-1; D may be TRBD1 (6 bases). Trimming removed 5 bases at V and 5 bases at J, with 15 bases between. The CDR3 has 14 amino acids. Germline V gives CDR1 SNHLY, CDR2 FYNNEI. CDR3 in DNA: TGTGCCAGCAGTCCACAGGGTTTGGGGACTGAAGCTTTCTTT. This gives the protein CASSPQGLGTEAFF.

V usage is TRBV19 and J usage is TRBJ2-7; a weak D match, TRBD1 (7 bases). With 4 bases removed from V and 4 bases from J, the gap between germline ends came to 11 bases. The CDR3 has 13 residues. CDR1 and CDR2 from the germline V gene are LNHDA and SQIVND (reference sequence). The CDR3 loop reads CASSSGTVYEQYF. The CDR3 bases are TGTGCCAGTAGTAGCGGGACAGTATACGAGCAGTACTTC. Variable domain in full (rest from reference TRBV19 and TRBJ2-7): DGGITQSPKYLFRKEGQNVTLSCEQNLNHDAMYWYRQDPGQGLRLIYYSQIVNDFQKGDIAEGYSVSREKKESFPLTVTSAQKNPTAFYLCASSSGTVYEQYFGPGTRLTVT.

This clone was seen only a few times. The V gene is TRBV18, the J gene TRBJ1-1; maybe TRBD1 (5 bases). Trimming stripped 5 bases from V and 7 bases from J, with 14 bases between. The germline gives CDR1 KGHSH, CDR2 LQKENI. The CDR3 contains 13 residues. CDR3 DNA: TGTGCCAGCTCAGCCCAGGGAGGGAGTGAAGCTTTCTTT. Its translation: CASSAQGGSEAFF.

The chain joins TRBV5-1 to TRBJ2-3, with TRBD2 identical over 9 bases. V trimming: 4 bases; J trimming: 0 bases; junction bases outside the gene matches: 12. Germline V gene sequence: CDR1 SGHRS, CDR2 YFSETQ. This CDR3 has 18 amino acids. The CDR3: CASSPAAGGAGSTDTQYF. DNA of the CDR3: TGCGCCAGCAGCCCCGCTGCGGGGGGGGCCGGCAGCACAGATACGCAGTATTTT.

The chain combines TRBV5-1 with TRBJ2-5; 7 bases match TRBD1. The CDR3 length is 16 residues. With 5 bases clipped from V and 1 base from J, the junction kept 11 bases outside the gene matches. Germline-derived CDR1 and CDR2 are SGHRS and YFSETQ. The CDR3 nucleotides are TGCGCCAGCAGTCCGTATGGGACAGCGATCCAAGAGACCCAGTACTTC. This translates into CASSPYGTAIQETQYF.

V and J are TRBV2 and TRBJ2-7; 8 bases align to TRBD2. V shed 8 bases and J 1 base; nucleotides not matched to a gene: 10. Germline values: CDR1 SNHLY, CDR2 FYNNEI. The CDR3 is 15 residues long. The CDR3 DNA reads TGTGCCAGCGAAGGAGGGACTAGGATATCCTACGAGCAGTACTTC. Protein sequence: CASEGGTRISYEQYF.

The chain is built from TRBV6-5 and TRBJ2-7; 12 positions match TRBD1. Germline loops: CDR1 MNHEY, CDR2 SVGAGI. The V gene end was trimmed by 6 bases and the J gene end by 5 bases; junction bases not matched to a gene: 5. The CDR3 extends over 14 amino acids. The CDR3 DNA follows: TGTGCCAGCAGGAGGGACAGGGGGCTGAACGAGCAGTACTTC. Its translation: CASRRDRGLNEQYF.

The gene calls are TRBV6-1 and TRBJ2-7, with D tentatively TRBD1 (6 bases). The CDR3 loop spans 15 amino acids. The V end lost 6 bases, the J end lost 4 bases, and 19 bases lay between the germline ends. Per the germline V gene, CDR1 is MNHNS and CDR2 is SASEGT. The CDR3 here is CASRTRDIGVYEQYF. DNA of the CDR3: TGTGCCAGCAGGACCCGGGACATTGGGGTGTACGAGCAGTACTTC.

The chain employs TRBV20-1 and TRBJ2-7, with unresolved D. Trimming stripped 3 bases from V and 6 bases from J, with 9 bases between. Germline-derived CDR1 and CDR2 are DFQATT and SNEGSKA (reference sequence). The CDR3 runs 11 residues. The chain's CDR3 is CSARVPGEQYF. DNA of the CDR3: TGCAGTGCTAGGGTCCCGGGCGAGCAGTACTTC.

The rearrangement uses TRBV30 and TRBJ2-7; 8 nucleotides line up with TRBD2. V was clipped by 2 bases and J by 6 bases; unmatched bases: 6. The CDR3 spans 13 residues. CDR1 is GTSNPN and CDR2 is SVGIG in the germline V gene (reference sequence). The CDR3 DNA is TGTGCCTGGAGTAACGGGAGGGCGTCCGAGCAGTACTTC. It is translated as CAWSNGRASEQYF.

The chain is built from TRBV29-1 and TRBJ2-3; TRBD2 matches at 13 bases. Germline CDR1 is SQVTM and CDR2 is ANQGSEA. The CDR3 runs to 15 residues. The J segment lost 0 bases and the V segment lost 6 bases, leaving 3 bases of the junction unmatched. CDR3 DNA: TGCAGCGTGGGGACTAGCGGGAAGAGCACAGATACGCAGTATTTT. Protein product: CSVGTSGKSTDTQYF.

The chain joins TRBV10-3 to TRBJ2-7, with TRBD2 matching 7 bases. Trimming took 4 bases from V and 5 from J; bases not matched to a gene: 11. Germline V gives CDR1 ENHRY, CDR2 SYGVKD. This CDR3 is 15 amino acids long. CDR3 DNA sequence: TGTGCCATCAGTGGGGGAGGGCTGGGAAAAAACGAGCAGTACTTC. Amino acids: CAISGGGLGKNEQYF.

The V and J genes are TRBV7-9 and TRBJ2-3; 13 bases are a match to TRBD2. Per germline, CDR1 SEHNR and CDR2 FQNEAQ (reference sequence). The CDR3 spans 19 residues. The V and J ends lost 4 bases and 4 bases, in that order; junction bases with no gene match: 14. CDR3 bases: TGTGCCAGCAGCTGGGGACTAGCGGGACATTACGGGGGGGCAGATACGCAGTATTTT. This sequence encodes CASSWGLAGHYGGADTQYF.

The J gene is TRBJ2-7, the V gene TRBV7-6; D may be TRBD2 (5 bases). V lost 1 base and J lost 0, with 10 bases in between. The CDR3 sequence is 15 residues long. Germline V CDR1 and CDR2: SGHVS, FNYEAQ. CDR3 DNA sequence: TGTGCCAGCAGCTTAGACGACGGGATCTCCTACGAGCAGTACTTC. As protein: CASSLDDGISYEQYF.

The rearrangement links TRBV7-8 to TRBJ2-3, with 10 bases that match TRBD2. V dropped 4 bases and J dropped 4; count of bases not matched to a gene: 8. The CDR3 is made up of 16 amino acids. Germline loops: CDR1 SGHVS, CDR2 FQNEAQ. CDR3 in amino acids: CASSSLSGGAADTQYF. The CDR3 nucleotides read TGTGCCAGCAGCTCCTTGAGCGGGGGGGCTGCAGATACGCAGTATTTT.

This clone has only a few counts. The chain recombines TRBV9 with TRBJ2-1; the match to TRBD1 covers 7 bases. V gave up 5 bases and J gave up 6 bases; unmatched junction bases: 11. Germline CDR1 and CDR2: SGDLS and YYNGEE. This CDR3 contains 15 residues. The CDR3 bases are TGTGCCAGCAGGTTCTCAGGGGGAATCGGCAATGAGCAGTTCTTC. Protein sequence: CASRFSGGIGNEQFF. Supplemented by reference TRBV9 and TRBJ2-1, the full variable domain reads DSGVTQTPKHLITATGQRVTLRCSPRSGDLSVYWYQQSLDQGLQFLIQYYNGEERAKGNILERFSAQQFPDLHSELNLSSLELGDSALYFCASRFSGGIGNEQFFGPGTRLTVL.

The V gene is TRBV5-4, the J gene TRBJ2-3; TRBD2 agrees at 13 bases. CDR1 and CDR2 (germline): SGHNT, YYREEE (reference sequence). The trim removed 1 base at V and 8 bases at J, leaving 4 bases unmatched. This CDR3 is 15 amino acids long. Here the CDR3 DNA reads TGTGCCAGCAGCTTGTGGACTAGCGGGGGAGGTACGCAGTATTTT. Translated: CASSLWTSGGGTQYF.

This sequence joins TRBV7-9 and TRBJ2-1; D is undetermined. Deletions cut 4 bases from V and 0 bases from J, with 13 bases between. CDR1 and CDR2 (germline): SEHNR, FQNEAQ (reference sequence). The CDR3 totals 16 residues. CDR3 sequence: CASSSRGLSSYNEQFF. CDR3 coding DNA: TGTGCCAGCAGCTCCCGCGGTCTGAGCTCCTACAATGAGCAGTTCTTC.

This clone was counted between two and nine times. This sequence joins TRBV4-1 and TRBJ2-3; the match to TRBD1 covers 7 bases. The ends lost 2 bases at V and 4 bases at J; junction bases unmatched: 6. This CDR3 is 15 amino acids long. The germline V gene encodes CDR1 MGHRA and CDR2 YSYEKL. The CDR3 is CASSQTGVRADTQYF. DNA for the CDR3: TGCGCCAGCAGCCAAACAGGGGTGCGCGCAGATACGCAGTATTTT.

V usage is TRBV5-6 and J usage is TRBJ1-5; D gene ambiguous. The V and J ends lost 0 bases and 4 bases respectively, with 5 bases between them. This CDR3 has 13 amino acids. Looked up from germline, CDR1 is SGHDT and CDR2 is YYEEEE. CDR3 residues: CASSLAGNQPQHF. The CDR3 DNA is TGTGCCAGCAGCTTGGCGGGAAATCAGCCCCAGCATTTT.

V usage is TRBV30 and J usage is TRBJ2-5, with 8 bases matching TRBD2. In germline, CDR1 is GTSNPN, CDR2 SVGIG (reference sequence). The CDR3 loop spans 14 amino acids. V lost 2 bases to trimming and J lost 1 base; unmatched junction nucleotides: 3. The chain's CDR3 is CAWSRLASQETQYF. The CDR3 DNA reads TGTGCCTGGAGTCGACTAGCGAGCCAAGAGACCCAGTACTTC.

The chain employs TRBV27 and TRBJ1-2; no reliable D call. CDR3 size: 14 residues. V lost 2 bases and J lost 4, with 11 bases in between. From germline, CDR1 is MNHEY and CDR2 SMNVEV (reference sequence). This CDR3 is CASSLKGRSYGYTF. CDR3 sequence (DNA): TGTGCCAGCAGTTTAAAAGGCAGGTCCTATGGCTACACCTTC.

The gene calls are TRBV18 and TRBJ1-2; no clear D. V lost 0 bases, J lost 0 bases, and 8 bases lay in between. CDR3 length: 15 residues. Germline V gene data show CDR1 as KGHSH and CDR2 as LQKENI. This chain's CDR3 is CASSPPSPSNYGYTF. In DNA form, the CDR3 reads TGTGCCAGCTCACCACCGTCCCCTTCTAACTATGGCTACACCTTC.

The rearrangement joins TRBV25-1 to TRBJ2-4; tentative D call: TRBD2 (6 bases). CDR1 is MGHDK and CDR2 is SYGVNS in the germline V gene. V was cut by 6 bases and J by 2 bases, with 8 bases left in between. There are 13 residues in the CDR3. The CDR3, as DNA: TGTGCCAGCAGGGAGGGGTCCAAAAACATTCAGTACTTC. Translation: CASREGSKNIQYF. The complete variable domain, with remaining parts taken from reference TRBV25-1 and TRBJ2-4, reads EADIYQTPRYLVIGTGKKITLECSQTMGHDKMYWYQQDPGMELHLIHYSYGVNSTEKGDLSSESTVSRIRTEHFPLTLESARPSHTSQYLCASREGSKNIQYFGAGTRLSVL.

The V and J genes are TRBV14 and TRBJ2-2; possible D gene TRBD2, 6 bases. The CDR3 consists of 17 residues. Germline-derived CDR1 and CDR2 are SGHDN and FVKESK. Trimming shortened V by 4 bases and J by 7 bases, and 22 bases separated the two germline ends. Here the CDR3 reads CASSRYRGGTAGGELFF. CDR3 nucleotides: TGTGCCAGCAGCCGGTATCGGGGCGGGACGGCAGGCGGGGAGCTGTTTTTT.

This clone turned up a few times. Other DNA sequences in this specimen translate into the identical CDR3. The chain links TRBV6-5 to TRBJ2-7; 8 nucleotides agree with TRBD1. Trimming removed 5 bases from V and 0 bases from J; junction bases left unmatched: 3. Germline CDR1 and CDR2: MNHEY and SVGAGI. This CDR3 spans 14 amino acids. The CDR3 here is CASSRDRSSYEQYF. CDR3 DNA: TGTGCCAGCAGTCGGGACAGGAGCTCCTACGAGCAGTACTTC.

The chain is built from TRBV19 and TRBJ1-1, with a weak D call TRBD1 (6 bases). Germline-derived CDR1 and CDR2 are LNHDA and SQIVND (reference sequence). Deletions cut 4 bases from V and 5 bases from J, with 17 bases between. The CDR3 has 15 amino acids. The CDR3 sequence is CASSTLRGAETEAFF. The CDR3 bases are TGTGCCAGTAGTACCCTCCGGGGGGCAGAGACTGAAGCTTTCTTT.

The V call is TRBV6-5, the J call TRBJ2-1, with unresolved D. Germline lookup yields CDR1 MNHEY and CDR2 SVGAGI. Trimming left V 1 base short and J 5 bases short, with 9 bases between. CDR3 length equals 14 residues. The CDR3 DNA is TGTGCCAGCAGTTACTTCCCCCCCAACAATGAGCAGTTCTTC. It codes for CASSYFPPNNEQFF.

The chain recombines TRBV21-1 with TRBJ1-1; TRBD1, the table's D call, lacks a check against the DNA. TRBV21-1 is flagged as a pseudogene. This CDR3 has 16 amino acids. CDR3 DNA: TGTGCCAGCAGCAAAAAAGTGGGACAGATATTTAATGAAGCTTTCTTT. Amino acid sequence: CASSKKVGQIFNEAFF.

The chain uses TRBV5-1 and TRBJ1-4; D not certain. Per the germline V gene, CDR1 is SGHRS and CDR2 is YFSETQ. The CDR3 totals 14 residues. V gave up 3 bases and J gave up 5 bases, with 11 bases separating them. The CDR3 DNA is TGCGCCAGCAGCTCGACACCTCCAAATGAAAAACTGTTTTTT. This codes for CASSSTPPNEKLFF.

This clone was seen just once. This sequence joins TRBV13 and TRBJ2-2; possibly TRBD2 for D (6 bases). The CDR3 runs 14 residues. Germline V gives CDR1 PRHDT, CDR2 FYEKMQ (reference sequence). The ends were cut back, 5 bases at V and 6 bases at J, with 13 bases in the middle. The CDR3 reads CASSPGLPSGELFF. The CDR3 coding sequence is TGTGCCAGCAGCCCGGGACTCCCCTCCGGGGAGCTGTTTTTT.